This T cell receptor (beta chain) was identified in a study of T cell responses to AZD1222 COVID-19 vaccine. The study's findings and limits: There were repertoire samples only from the period after the peak T cell response.

With respect to this clone: Its antigen remains unidentified.

Data came from immunoSEQ multiplex PCR; TCRdb stores just in-frame clones and leaves some out. The table includes 90,000 to 120,000 clones, more than 80% detected once. Specimen: peripheral blood, collected on day 0 of AZD1222 vaccination. This receptor was obtained from an adult in good health.

The CDR3 loop is CASSLTSGTNNSPLHF. The CDR3 bases are TGTGCCAGCAGCCTAACCTCCGGGACCAACAATTCACCCCTCCACTTT. The V call is TRBV11-3, the J call TRBJ1-6; D perhaps matches TRBD1 (5 bases). Germline V CDR1 and CDR2: SGHNT, YENEEA. V dropped 5 bases and J dropped 7 bases, with 18 bases sitting between them. The CDR3 totals 16 residues.